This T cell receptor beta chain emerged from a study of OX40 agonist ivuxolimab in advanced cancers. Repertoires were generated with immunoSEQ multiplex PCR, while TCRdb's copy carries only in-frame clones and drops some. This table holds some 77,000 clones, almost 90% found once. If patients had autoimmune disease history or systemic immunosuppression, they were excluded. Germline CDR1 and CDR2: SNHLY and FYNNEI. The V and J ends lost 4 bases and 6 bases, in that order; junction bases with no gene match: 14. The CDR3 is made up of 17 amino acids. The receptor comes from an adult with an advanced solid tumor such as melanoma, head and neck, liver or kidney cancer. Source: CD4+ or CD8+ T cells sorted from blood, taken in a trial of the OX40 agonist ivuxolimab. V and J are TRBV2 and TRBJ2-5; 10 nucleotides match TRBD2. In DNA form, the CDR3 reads TGTGCCAGCAGTGTTGGTAGCGGGGGGCCTTTTGCAAAGACCCAGTACTTC. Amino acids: CASSVGSGGPFAKTQYF.